These T cell receptor beta chains were read from a single sample in a study of blood T cell repertoires in COVID-19. Produced via immunoSEQ multiplex PCR; TCRdb's table is partial and in-frame only. The data hold some 310,000 clones, with roughly 90% observed a single time. Sequencing was done on a sample of peripheral blood. The source is a woman aged 25 to 39 with COVID-19, enrolled during active disease. CDR3s include the opening cysteine and the closing phenylalanine or tryptophan. The D gene is left open where the match is weak. Size values are once, few and many counts, or a class for expanded clones, and some rows have none.

cdr3_nt cdr3_aa clone_size j_call d_call v_call
TGTGCCAGCAATCCGTCGGGGACAGGGGGCACTGAAGCTTTCTTT CASNPSGTGGTEAFF - TRBJ1-1 TRBD1 TRBV6-6
TGTGCCAGCAGCCCGGGGGGCAGGGTCGGCTACGAGCAGTACTTC CASSPGGRVGYEQYF - TRBJ2-7 - TRBV5-6
TGCGCCAGCGTGTTCGGGACAGGGAATTCACCCCTCCACTTT CASVFGTGNSPLHF - TRBJ1-6 TRBD1 TRBV10-2
TGTGCCAGCTTAGACAGGGCAGACTATGGCTACACCTTC CASLDRADYGYTF - TRBJ1-2 TRBD1 TRBV28
TGTGCCAGCAGCTTAGCACAGATTCACACTGAAGCTTTCTTT CASSLAQIHTEAFF - TRBJ1-1 - TRBV7-6
TGTGCCAGCAGCTTATTCAGACCTACAGGAGCCACTGAAGCTTTCTTT CASSLFRPTGATEAFF - TRBJ1-1 - TRBV7-3
TGTGCCAGCAGGGGGACAGGGCAAGAGACCCAGTACTTC CASRGTGQETQYF - TRBJ2-5 TRBD1 TRBV6-5
TGTGCCTGGAGTGTAACCAGGGAGGTAGCTTTCTTT CAWSVTREVAFF - TRBJ1-1 - TRBV30
TGTGCCAGCAGTGAAGCGACATCTGGCTACACCTTC CASSEATSGYTF - TRBJ1-2 - TRBV6-1
TGTGCCAGCAGCTTAGAGGACAGGACTGAGCAGTACTTC CASSLEDRTEQYF - TRBJ2-7 TRBD1 TRBV7-2
TGTGCCAGCAGCTCCGCTAAGGATAGCGACACCGGGGAGCTGTTTTTT CASSSAKDSDTGELFF once TRBJ2-2 - TRBV5-4
TGTGCCTGGACTTCGGGACTAGCTTCCTACGAGCAGTACTTC CAWTSGLASYEQYF - TRBJ2-7 TRBD2 TRBV30
TGTGCCAGCAGTGTGGCTTTTGGCTACACCTTC CASSVAFGYTF - TRBJ1-2 - TRBV2
TGCGCCAGCAGCTTGATGTCTAGCGGTTACAATGAGCAGTTCTTC CASSLMSSGYNEQFF - TRBJ2-1 TRBD2 TRBV5-1
TGTGCCAGCAGTGGCACATTTGGACAGGCTTTCTTT CASSGTFGQAFF - TRBJ1-1 - TRBV28
TGTGCCAGCAGCGTAGGTCCGGGGGTGAATGAGGGCTACACCTTC CASSVGPGVNEGYTF - TRBJ1-2 - TRBV9
TGTGCCAGCAGCGTAACCGGGACAGGGGTTTCACCCCTCCACTTT CASSVTGTGVSPLHF - TRBJ1-6 TRBD1 TRBV11-2